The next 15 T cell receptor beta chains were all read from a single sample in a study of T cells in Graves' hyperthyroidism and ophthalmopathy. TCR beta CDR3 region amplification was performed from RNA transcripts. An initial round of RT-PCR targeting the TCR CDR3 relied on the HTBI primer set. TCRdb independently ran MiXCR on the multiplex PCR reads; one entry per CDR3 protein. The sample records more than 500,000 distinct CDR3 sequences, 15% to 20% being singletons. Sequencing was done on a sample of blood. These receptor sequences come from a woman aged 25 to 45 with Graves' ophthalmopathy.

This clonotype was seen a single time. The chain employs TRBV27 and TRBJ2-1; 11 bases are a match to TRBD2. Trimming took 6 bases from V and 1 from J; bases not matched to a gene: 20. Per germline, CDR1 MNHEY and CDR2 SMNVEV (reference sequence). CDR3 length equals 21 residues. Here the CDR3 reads CASRTISGRASNPGSYNEQFF. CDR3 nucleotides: TGTGCCAGCAGGACCATTAGCGGGAGGGCCAGTAATCCAGGATCCTACAATGAGCAGTTCTTC.

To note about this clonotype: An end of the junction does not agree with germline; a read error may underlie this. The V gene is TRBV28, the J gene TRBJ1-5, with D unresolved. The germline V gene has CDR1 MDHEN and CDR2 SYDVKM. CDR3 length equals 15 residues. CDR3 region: CASSFVQISNQSQHF. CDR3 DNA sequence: TGTGCCAGCAGTTTCGTACAGATTAGCAATCAGTCCCAGCATTTT. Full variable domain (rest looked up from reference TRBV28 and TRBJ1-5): DVKVTQSSRYLVKRTGEKVFLECVQDMDHENMFWYRQDPGLGLRLIYFSYDVKMKEKGDIPEGYSVSREKKERFSLILESASTNQTSMYLCASSFVQISNQSQHFGDGTRLSIL.

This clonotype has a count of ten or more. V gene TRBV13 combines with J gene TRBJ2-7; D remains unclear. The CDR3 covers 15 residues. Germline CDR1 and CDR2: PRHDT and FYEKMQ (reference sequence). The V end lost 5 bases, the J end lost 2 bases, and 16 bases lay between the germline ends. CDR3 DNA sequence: TGTGCCAGCAGCCCGTCTCCCGGCAGCACCTACGAGCAGTACTTC. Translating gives CASSPSPGSTYEQYF. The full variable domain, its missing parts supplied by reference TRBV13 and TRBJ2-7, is AAGVIQSPRHLIKEKRETATLKCYPIPRHDTVYWYQQGPGQDPQFLISFYEKMQSDKGSIPDRFSAQQFSDYHSELNMSSLELGDSALYFCASSPSPGSTYEQYFGPGTRLTVT.

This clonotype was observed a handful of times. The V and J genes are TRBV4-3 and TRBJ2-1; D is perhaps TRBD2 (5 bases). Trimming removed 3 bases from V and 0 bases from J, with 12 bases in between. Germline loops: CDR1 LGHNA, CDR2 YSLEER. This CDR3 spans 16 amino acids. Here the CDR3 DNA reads TGCGCCAGCAGCCAGGGGTCCGGGAACTCCTACAATGAGCAGTTCTTC. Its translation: CASSQGSGNSYNEQFF.

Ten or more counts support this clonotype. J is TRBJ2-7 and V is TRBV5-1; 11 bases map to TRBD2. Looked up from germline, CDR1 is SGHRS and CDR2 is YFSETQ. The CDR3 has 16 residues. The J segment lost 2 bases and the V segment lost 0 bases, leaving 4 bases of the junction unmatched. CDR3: CASSLEGLAETYEQYF. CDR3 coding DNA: TGCGCCAGCAGCTTGGAGGGACTAGCGGAGACCTACGAGCAGTACTTC. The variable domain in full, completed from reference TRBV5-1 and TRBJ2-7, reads KAGVTQTPRYLIKTRGQQVTLSCSPISGHRSVSWYQQTPGQGLQFLFEYFSETQRNKGNFPGRFSGRQFSNSRSEMNVSTLELGDSALYLCASSLEGLAETYEQYFGPGTRLTVT.

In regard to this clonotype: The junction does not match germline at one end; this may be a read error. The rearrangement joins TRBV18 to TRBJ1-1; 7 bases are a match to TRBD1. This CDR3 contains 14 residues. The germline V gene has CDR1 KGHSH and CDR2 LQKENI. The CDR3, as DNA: TGTGCCAGCCCACCAGAAACAGGGGACACTGAAGCTTTCTTT. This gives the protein CASPPETGDTEAFF. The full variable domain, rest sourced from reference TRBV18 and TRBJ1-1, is NAGVMQNPRHLVRRRGQEARLRCSPMKGHSHVYWYRQLPEEGLKFMVYLQKENIIDESGMPKERFSAEFPKEGPSILRIQQVVRGDSAAYFCASPPETGDTEAFFGQGTRLTVV.

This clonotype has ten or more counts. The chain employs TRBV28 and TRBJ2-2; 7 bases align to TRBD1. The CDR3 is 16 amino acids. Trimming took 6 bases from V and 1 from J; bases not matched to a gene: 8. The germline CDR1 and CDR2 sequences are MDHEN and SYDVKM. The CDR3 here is CASREGTARNTGELFF. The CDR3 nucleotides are TGTGCCAGCAGAGAAGGGACAGCTCGGAACACCGGGGAGCTGTTTTTT.

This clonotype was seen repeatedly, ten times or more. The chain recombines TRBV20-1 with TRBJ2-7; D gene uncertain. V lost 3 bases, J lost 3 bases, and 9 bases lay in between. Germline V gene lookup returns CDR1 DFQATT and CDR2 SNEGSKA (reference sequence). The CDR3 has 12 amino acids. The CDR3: CSASRQNYEQYF. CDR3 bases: TGCAGTGCTAGTAGGCAAAACTACGAGCAGTACTTC.

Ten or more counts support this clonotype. This CDR3 reads CASSHLQGWEQYF. As DNA, the CDR3 is TGTGCCAGCAGCCACTTACAGGGTTGGGAGCAGTACTTC. V usage is TRBV11-2 and J usage is TRBJ2-7, with D perhaps matching TRBD1 (6 bases). There are 13 residues in the CDR3. Trimming shortened V by 5 bases and J by 7 bases, and 15 bases separated the two germline ends. Germline V gene sequence: CDR1 SGHAT, CDR2 FQNNGV. Looking up the rest from reference TRBV11-2 and TRBJ2-7 gives the full variable domain: EAGVAQSPRYKIIEKRQSVAFWCNPISGHATLYWYQQILGQGPKLLIQFQNNGVVDDSQLPKDRFSAERLKGVDSTLKIQPAKLEDSAVYLCASSHLQGWEQYFGPGTRLTVT.

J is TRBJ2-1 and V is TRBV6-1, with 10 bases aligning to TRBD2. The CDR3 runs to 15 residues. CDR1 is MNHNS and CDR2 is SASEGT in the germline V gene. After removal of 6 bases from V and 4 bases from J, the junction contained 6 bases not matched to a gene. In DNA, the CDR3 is TGTGCCAGCAGCCCCTCACTAGCGGGGTACAATGAGCAGTTCTTC. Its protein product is CASSPSLAGYNEQFF.

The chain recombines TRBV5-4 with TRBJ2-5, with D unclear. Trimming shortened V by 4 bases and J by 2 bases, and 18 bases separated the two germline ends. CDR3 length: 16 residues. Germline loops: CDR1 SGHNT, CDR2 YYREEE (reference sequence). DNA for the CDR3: TGTGCCAGCAGCGCCAGGACCCAAATATATCAAGAGACCCAGTACTTC. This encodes CASSARTQIYQETQYF.

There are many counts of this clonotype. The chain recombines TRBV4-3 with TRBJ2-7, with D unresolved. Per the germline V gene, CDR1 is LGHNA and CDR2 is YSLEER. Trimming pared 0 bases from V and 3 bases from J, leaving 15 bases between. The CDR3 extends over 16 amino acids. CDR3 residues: CASSQDWWRLNYEQYF. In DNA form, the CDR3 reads TGCGCCAGCAGCCAAGATTGGTGGCGGTTAAACTACGAGCAGTACTTC.

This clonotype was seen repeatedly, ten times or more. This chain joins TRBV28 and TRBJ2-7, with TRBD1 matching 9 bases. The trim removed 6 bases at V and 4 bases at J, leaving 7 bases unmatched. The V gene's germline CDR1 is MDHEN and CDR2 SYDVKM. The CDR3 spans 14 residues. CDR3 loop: CASRLQGARYEQYF. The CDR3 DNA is TGTGCCAGCAGGTTACAGGGGGCGCGGTACGAGCAGTACTTC. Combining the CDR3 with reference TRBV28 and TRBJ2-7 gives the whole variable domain DVKVTQSSRYLVKRTGEKVFLECVQDMDHENMFWYRQDPGLGLRLIYFSYDVKMKEKGDIPEGYSVSREKKERFSLILESASTNQTSMYLCASRLQGARYEQYFGPGTRLTVT.

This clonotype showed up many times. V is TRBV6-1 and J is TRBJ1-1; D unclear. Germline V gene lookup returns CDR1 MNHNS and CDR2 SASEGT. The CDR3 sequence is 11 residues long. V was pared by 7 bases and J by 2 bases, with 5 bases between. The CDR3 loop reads CASMFNTEAFF. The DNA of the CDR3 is TGTGCCAGCATGTTTAACACTGAAGCTTTCTTT.

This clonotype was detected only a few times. The CDR3 DNA reads as TGTGCCATCAGTGACCTAGCGGGAGGACCCTCCTACGAGCAGTACTTC. As protein: CAISDLAGGPSYEQYF. The chain links TRBV10-3 to TRBJ2-7; 11 bases agree with TRBD2. Germline CDR1 and CDR2: ENHRY and SYGVKD. This CDR3 spans 16 amino acids. J lost 0 bases, V lost 3 bases, and 4 bases had no gene match.